The clone carrying this T cell receptor (beta chain) was observed a single time. The antigen remains unidentified. The data derive from a study of OX40 agonist ivuxolimab in advanced cancers. Trimming removed 0 bases at V and 1 base at J, with 6 bases between. The V gene's germline CDR1 is LGHNA and CDR2 YNFKEQ. The CDR3 consists of 14 residues. Clones were read by immunoSEQ multiplex PCR, and TCRdb kept only the in-frame ones, dropping some. Of 60,000 to 85,000 clones detected, roughly 90% appear once; the ten largest clones hold roughly 8.6%. Study findings and constraints: Near-lowest levels of clonal expansion characterized partial responders at 0.1-3.0 mg/kg. Expanded clones belonging to CD8+ T cells outnumbered, on average, those of CD4+.

The chain combines TRBV4-2 with TRBJ1-1; D uncertain. This clonotype was obtained from an adult with an advanced solid tumor such as melanoma, head and neck, liver or kidney cancer. The source was CD4+ or CD8+ T cells sorted from blood, collected in a trial of the OX40 agonist ivuxolimab. CDR3 protein: CASSQDLENTEAFF. The CDR3 nucleotides read TGTGCCAGCAGCCAAGACTTGGAGAACACTGAAGCTTTCTTT.